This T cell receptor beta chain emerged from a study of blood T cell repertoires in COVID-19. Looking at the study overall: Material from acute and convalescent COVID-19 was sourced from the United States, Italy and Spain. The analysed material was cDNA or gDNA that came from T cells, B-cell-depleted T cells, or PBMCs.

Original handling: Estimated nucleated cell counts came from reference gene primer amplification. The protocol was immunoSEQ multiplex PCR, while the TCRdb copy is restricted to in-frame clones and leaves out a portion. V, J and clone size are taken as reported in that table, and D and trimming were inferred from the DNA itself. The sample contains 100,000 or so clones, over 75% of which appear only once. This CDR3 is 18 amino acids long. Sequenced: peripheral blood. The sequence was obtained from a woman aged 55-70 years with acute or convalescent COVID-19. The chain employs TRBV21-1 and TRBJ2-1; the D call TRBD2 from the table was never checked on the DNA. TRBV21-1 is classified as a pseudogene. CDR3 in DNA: TGTGCCAGCAGCAAGACTAGCGGGAATCCTATCGACTACAATGAGCAGTTCTTC. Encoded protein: CASSKTSGNPIDYNEQFF.